A single sample is the source of the 10 T cell receptor beta chains below, sequenced in a study of cytomegalovirus exposure and HLA in healthy donors. Primers for the PCR totalled 60 Vbeta and 13 Jbeta. Clones were read by immunoSEQ multiplex PCR, and TCRdb kept only the in-frame ones, dropping some. The table lists around 130,000 clones, roughly 80% of them singletons, with approximately 0.86% in the top ten. The sample was PBMCs. These receptors came from a woman aged 55-70 years in good health and CMV-seronegative.

V and J are TRBV14 and TRBJ2-7; 10 bases line up with TRBD2. The CDR3 contains 15 residues. The V segment lost 7 bases and the J segment 5 bases; nucleotides outside the gene matches: 11. Germline values: CDR1 SGHDN, CDR2 FVKESK. This CDR3 is CASKGSGRRGHEQYF. As DNA, the CDR3 is TGTGCCAGCAAGGGTAGCGGGAGGAGGGGACACGAGCAGTACTTC.

This clone was observed a single time. V gene TRBV5-1 combines with J gene TRBJ2-3; TRBD2 might be the D (5 bases). This CDR3 contains 17 residues. Trimming pared 4 bases from V and 6 bases from J, leaving 24 bases between. Germline V gene sequence: CDR1 SGHRS, CDR2 YFSETQ. The CDR3: CASSLLGSVLGGDTQYF. The CDR3 coding sequence is TGCGCCAGCAGCCTACTTGGCTCGGTCCTTGGCGGGGATACGCAGTATTTT.

The V gene is TRBV6-1, the J gene TRBJ1-2; TRBD1 agrees at 7 bases. The germline V gene has CDR1 MNHNS and CDR2 SASEGT. V lost 3 bases to trimming and J lost 3 bases; unmatched junction nucleotides: 13. This CDR3 has 17 amino acids. The CDR3 DNA reads as TGTGCCAGCAGTGACCCCCGGGACAGTCGGAGGGACTATGGCTACACCTTC. It yields the protein CASSDPRDSRRDYGYTF.

CDR3 sequence (DNA): TGTGCCAGTAGGCCGGGACAGGGAGTTTCACCCCTCCACTTT. Translated, it gives CASRPGQGVSPLHF. V and J are TRBV19 and TRBJ1-6; TRBD1 agrees at 9 bases. Germline CDR1 and CDR2: LNHDA and SQIVND (reference sequence). This CDR3 contains 14 residues. Trimming removed 6 bases from V and 9 bases from J; junction bases left unmatched: 6.

CDR3 DNA: TGTGCCAGCTCACGCGATGTAGCAACTAATGAAAAACTGTTTTTT. Translation: CASSRDVATNEKLFF. The chain is built from TRBV18 and TRBJ1-4; D is unresolved. Germline lookup yields CDR1 KGHSH and CDR2 LQKENI. The CDR3 has 15 residues. V was pared by 4 bases and J by 0 bases, with 9 bases between.

The J gene is TRBJ1-2, the V gene TRBV6-1; tentatively, D is TRBD1 (5 bases). The CDR3 is made up of 14 amino acids. Germline-derived CDR1 and CDR2 are MNHNS and SASEGT. Trimming stripped 3 bases from V and 0 bases from J, with 8 bases between. CDR3 coding DNA: TGTGCCAGCAGTGACGGACAAGCTAACTATGGCTACACCTTC. The encoded protein is CASSDGQANYGYTF.

This rearrangement joins TRBV7-9 to TRBJ2-6; D gene uncertain. Germline V gene lookup returns CDR1 SEHNR and CDR2 FQNEAQ (reference sequence). V was trimmed by 5 bases and J by 4 bases, leaving 9 bases between them. The CDR3 covers 14 residues. In DNA, the CDR3 is TGTGCCAGCAGCCCTATCAAAGGGGCCAACGTCCTGACTTTC. Protein: CASSPIKGANVLTF.

V is TRBV5-1 and J is TRBJ2-5, with D possibly being TRBD1 (7 bases). The V gene's germline CDR1 is SGHRS and CDR2 YFSETQ. With 4 bases removed from V and 9 bases from J, the gap between germline ends came to 22 bases. The CDR3 has 15 residues. The CDR3 DNA follows: TGCGCCAGCAGCCCAGGACAGGAGGGGCGAAGGGCCCAGTACTTC. Residues: CASSPGQEGRRAQYF.

This chain connects TRBV6-1 to TRBJ1-1; a weak D match, TRBD1 (5 bases). There are 12 residues in the CDR3. The V gene lost 7 bases and the J gene lost 7 bases, with 13 bases spanning the gap. The germline V gene has CDR1 MNHNS and CDR2 SASEGT. As DNA, the CDR3 is TGTGCCAGCAATCTCGGGGGATATGAAGCTTTCTTT. It codes for CASNLGGYEAFF.

The table lists this clone with a count of one. The rearrangement joins TRBV27 to TRBJ1-4; D uncertain. Between the trimmed V and J ends, which lost 8 bases and 1 base, there was a span of 5 bases. CDR3 length equals 12 residues. Germline assignment: CDR1 MNHEY and CDR2 SMNVEV (reference sequence). Here the CDR3 reads CASGGTNEKLFF. The CDR3, as DNA: TGTGCCAGCGGCGGAACTAATGAAAAACTGTTTTTT.